Below are 10 T cell receptor beta chains sequenced from a single sample in a study of blood T cells in healthy people across ages. Next came a second PCR, run for about 6 to 12 cycles, which used a sample-barcoded 5' primer along with a J-beta primer mix. TCRdb called the 5' RACE reads again in MiXCR, with one record for every CDR3 protein. The profile shows some 900,000 distinct CDR3 sequences, roughly 26% of them singletons. The sample taken for sequencing was blood. Receptors were obtained from a woman of 80 years or more in good health.

On this clonotype: At one end the junction does not follow the germline gene, possibly because of a read error. The J gene is TRBJ1-5, the V gene TRBV7-2; 9 nucleotides agree with TRBD1. The CDR3 loop spans 20 amino acids. The V gene's germline CDR1 is SGHTA and CDR2 FQGNSA. DNA of the CDR3: TGTGCCAGCAGCTTAGTTCAGGGTCGGGACAGGGTCTTTGGCAATCGGCCCCAGCATTTT. It translates to CASSLVQGRDRVFGNRPQHF.

At least ten counts were recorded for this clonotype. V and J are TRBV7-2 and TRBJ2-4; 11 bases agree with TRBD1. Germline lookup yields CDR1 SGHTA and CDR2 FQGNSA. The CDR3 consists of 17 residues. V gave up 7 bases and J gave up 1 base; unmatched junction bases: 9. CDR3 sequence (DNA): TGTGCCAGCACCAGGGCTGGACAGGGGGCGGCCAAAAACATTCAGTACTTC. It yields the protein CASTRAGQGAAKNIQYF. Together with reference TRBV7-2 and TRBJ2-4, the CDR3 gives the full variable domain: GAGVSQSPSNKVTEKGKDVELRCDPISGHTALYWYRQSLGQGLEFLIYFQGNSAPDKSGLPSDRFSAERTGGSVSTLTIQRTQQEDSAVYLCASTRAGQGAAKNIQYFGAGTRLSVL.

The sample holds many counts of this clonotype. The rearrangement links TRBV29-1 to TRBJ2-6; no clear D gene. This CDR3 contains 13 residues. CDR1 is SQVTM, CDR2 ANQGSEA, per germline. V was shortened by 6 bases and J by 0 bases, with 6 bases between the two germline ends. The CDR3 sequence is CSVSSSGANVLTF. The CDR3 DNA reads TGCAGCGTGAGTAGCTCTGGGGCCAACGTCCTGACTTTC.

The chain recombines TRBV18 with TRBJ1-6; D is perhaps TRBD1 (5 bases). Trimming pared 3 bases from V and 10 bases from J, leaving 16 bases between. In germline, CDR1 is KGHSH, CDR2 LQKENI. The CDR3 spans 15 residues. CDR3 sequence reads: CASSPTAGRKSPLHF. The CDR3 DNA reads TGTGCCAGCTCACCCACTGCAGGGAGGAAATCACCCCTCCACTTT.

This clonotype was seen more than once but under ten times. Given a much more abundant clone one base away, this may be a read error. The chain employs TRBV10-3 and TRBJ2-3; 9 nucleotides agree with TRBD1. The better agreement between TRBJ1-5 and the DNA end casts doubt on the J call. This CDR3 has 15 residues. Germline V gene data show CDR1 as ENHRY and CDR2 as SYGVKD. In nucleotides, the CDR3 is TGTGCCATCAGTGAGGGGCCGACAGGGGGGGATACGCAGCATTTT. Translation gives CAISEGPTGGDTQHF.

The rearrangement uses TRBV11-2 and TRBJ2-2; D perhaps matches TRBD1 (6 bases). Germline V gene sequence: CDR1 SGHAT, CDR2 FQNNGV. V was pared by 5 bases and J by 12 bases, with 16 bases between. The CDR3 loop spans 13 amino acids. The DNA for the CDR3 is TGTGCCAGCAGCCAAGACAGGTCGGGGAAGCTGTTTTTT. Amino acid sequence: CASSQDRSGKLFF.

This clonotype was detected many times. The chain links TRBV3-1 to TRBJ2-1; no reliable D call. The CDR3 consists of 16 residues. Germline values: CDR1 LGHDT, CDR2 YNNKEL (reference sequence). The V end lost 4 bases, the J end lost 4 bases, and 17 bases lay between the germline ends. The CDR3 DNA sequence: TGTGCCAGCAGCCCCCTATCCCAGACTTATTACAATGAGCAGTTCTTC. Translated: CASSPLSQTYYNEQFF.

The V and J genes are TRBV3-1 and TRBJ1-5; 9 nucleotides line up with TRBD1. CDR3 size: 18 residues. The V gene end was trimmed by 4 bases and the J gene end by 0 bases; junction bases not matched to a gene: 10. Germline lookup yields CDR1 LGHDT and CDR2 YNNKEL (reference sequence). The CDR3 sequence is CASSRNMGGQGSNQPQHF. CDR3 DNA: TGTGCCAGCAGCCGGAACATGGGGGGACAGGGTAGCAATCAGCCCCAGCATTTT.

Notes on this clonotype: One junction end disagrees with the germline gene, perhaps due to a read error. DNA for the CDR3: TGTGCCATCAGTGATGGGGCGGTCTACAATGGGCAGTTCTTC. Translation gives CAISDGAVYNGQFF. The chain is built from TRBV10-3 and TRBJ2-1; a possible D gene is TRBD1 (5 bases). CDR3 length: 14 amino acids. Germline V CDR1 and CDR2: ENHRY, SYGVKD.

This clonotype was detected many times. The chain has TRBV7-2 and TRBJ2-4; 8 nucleotides line up with TRBD1. The length of the CDR3 is 16 residues. CDR1 and CDR2 from the germline V gene are SGHTA and FQGNSA. J lost 1 base, V lost 5 bases, and 7 bases had no gene match. CDR3 sequence (DNA): TGTGCCAGCAGCAATGCAGGGGGCTTGGCCAAAAACATTCAGTACTTC. As protein: CASSNAGGLAKNIQYF.